The following is a TCR beta chain sequence with its context. The V gene end was trimmed by 2 bases and the J gene end by 6 bases; junction bases not matched to a gene: 12. The CDR3 has 17 amino acids. Germline CDR1 and CDR2: SGHDT and YYEEEE. Study processing details: By means of reference gene primer amplification, nucleated cell counts were estimated. Here immunoSEQ multiplex PCR was the method, and the copy in TCRdb shows in-frame clones only, minus some. V, J and clone size are taken as reported in that table, and D and trimming were inferred from the DNA itself. This sample has 200,000 to 250,000 clones, with more than 65% found just once. The sample originates from a study of blood T cell repertoires in COVID-19. Study in general: From the United States, Italy and Spain came samples of acute and convalescent COVID-19.

The sequenced sample consisted of peripheral blood. This chain joins TRBV5-6 and TRBJ2-1; 9 nucleotides align to TRBD1. The sequence came from a woman aged 80 or over with acute or convalescent COVID-19. CDR3: CASSFGYPGTGSNEQFF. The CDR3 DNA follows: TGTGCCAGCAGCTTCGGATATCCGGGGACAGGGTCCAATGAGCAGTTCTTC.